Each of the 22 T cell receptor beta chains below was sequenced from the same sample in a study of shared clonotypes between healthy human individuals (TCRdb year 2020). Libraries were constructed by the immunoSEQ multiplex PCR assay. TCRdb re-hosts the immuneACCESS table, in-frame sequences only. Its copies lack some clones; in the studies checked, an unresolved V gene accounts for under half of them, and the cause for the rest is not known. The sample includes about 1 million clones, with 70% to 80% observed a single time. About 1.5% of the sample comes from the top ten. The material sequenced was memory CD4+ T cells sorted from blood. The cell subset or site label on this specimen signifies: CD45RA-negative fraction. Receptors originate from a man between 18 and 35 years old in good health.

V usage is TRBV6-1 and J usage is TRBJ2-7; D possibly corresponds to TRBD1 (5 bases). Trimming left V 3 bases short and J 0 bases short, with 12 bases between. The CDR3 covers 15 residues. CDR1 is MNHNS, CDR2 SASEGT, per germline. The CDR3 bases are TGTGCCAGCAGTGACGACAGAATCCTCTCCTACGAGCAGTACTTC. Its protein is CASSDDRILSYEQYF.

The V and J genes are TRBV5-1 and TRBJ1-1; D is uncertain. V lost 6 bases and J 3 bases, leaving 15 bases between the germline ends. This CDR3 region has 14 residues. Germline V gene data show CDR1 as SGHRS and CDR2 as YFSETQ. For the CDR3, the DNA is TGCGCCAGCACACAGAATCCGGGAGACACTGAAGCTTTCTTT. Translating gives CASTQNPGDTEAFF.

The chain joins TRBV25-1 to TRBJ1-1; no clear D gene. Germline V gene sequence: CDR1 MGHDK, CDR2 SYGVNS. The CDR3 is 15 residues long. The germline V and J ends were trimmed by 4 bases and 1 base, with 13 bases remaining between them. The CDR3 DNA reads TGTGCCAGCAGTGGGTCGGGTAAAGGGAACACTGAAGCTTTCTTT. The encoded protein is CASSGSGKGNTEAFF.

The chain has TRBV28 and TRBJ1-2; TRBD1 might be the D (6 bases). Trimming took off 5 bases at V and 4 bases at J, with 17 bases between the two ends. The CDR3 consists of 15 residues. The germline V gene has CDR1 MDHEN and CDR2 SYDVKM. DNA of the CDR3: TGTGCCAGCAGTAGTGGACAGAATGAGATCTATGGCTACACCTTC. It encodes CASSSGQNEIYGYTF.

Remarks on this clone: One end of the junction does not line up with germline, which may come from a read error. The rearrangement uses TRBV5-1 and TRBJ2-7; TRBD1 might be the D (6 bases). Looked up from germline, CDR1 is SGHRS and CDR2 is YFSETQ. The CDR3 sequence is 12 residues long. The CDR3 DNA reads TGCGCCAGCAGCGGAACAGGGCTAGTACTATTCTTC. This translates into CASSGTGLVLFF.

V is TRBV4-1 and J is TRBJ2-3; 12 bases align to TRBD2. The V gene's germline CDR1 is MGHRA and CDR2 YSYEKL. The CDR3 has 22 residues. J gave up 3 bases and V 0 bases, and 19 bases lay outside the gene matches. The CDR3 region has the DNA TGCGCCAGCAGCCAAGATGTTCCTCGCAGAACTAGCGGGGGGCCTCGTACAGATACGCAGTATTTT. Its protein product is CASSQDVPRRTSGGPRTDTQYF.

J is TRBJ1-2 and V is TRBV6-4; unclear D gene. Between the trimmed V and J ends, which lost 6 bases and 4 bases, there was a span of 18 bases. Germline V CDR1 and CDR2: MRHNA, SNTAGT. The CDR3 totals 15 residues. This chain's CDR3 is CASRPSGDLGYGYTF. The DNA for the CDR3 is TGTGCCAGCAGACCGAGTGGGGATTTGGGCTATGGCTACACCTTC.

The chain couples TRBV6-6 to TRBJ1-1, with TRBD1 matching over 11 bases. This CDR3 is 14 amino acids long. With V trimmed by 6 bases and J by 5 bases, 5 bases remained unmatched. The germline CDR1 and CDR2 sequences are MNHNY and SVGAGI (reference sequence). The CDR3 loop reads CASRGQGAQTEAFF. The CDR3 DNA reads TGTGCCAGCAGAGGACAGGGGGCGCAAACTGAAGCTTTCTTT.

The CDR3 is CASSPGTGQNYGYTF. DNA for the CDR3: TGCGCCAGCAGCCCCGGAACGGGACAGAACTATGGCTACACCTTC. The V call is TRBV5-1, the J call TRBJ1-2, with 7 bases fitting TRBD1. Germline CDR1 is SGHRS and CDR2 is YFSETQ. The J segment lost 2 bases and the V segment lost 4 bases, leaving 8 bases of the junction unmatched. CDR3 length equals 15 residues.

Details on this clone: This sample includes further DNA sequences coding for the same CDR3. This chain joins TRBV27 and TRBJ2-1; D is uncertain. V was shortened by 8 bases and J by 3 bases, with 5 bases between the two germline ends. The CDR3 length is 11 residues. Germline-derived CDR1 and CDR2 are MNHEY and SMNVEV (reference sequence). In DNA, the CDR3 is TGTGCCAGCTCCGGCTACAATGAGCAGTTCTTC. Amino acid sequence: CASSGYNEQFF.

This rearrangement joins TRBV5-6 to TRBJ1-5, with D tentatively TRBD1 (5 bases). Trimming stripped 3 bases from V and 3 bases from J, with 13 bases between. The germline gives CDR1 SGHDT, CDR2 YYEEEE. This CDR3 comprises 15 residues. CDR3: CASSSFDRPNQPQHF. CDR3 coding DNA: TGTGCCAGCAGCTCTTTCGACAGACCCAATCAGCCCCAGCATTTT.

This chain links TRBV11-2 with TRBJ2-1; the D is unclear. V lost 5 bases and J 3 bases, leaving 11 bases between the germline ends. The CDR3 spans 14 residues. CDR1 is SGHAT and CDR2 is FQNNGV in the germline V gene. CDR3 nucleotide sequence: TGTGCCAGCAGCACCGCCCCGAGCTACAATGAGCAGTTCTTC. Translating gives CASSTAPSYNEQFF.

V usage is TRBV30 and J usage is TRBJ2-7; 7 bases are a match to TRBD1. This CDR3 has 12 amino acids. J lost 5 bases, V lost 1 base, and 2 bases had no gene match. Germline CDR1 GTSNPN, CDR2 SVGIG (reference sequence). CDR3 DNA: TGTGCCTGGAGTGACAGGGGCCACGAGCAGTACTTC. It translates to CAWSDRGHEQYF.

This clone showed up many times. The chain combines TRBV10-3 with TRBJ2-3; D remains unclear. V lost 3 bases and J lost 1, with 5 bases in between. The CDR3 length is 13 residues. Per germline, CDR1 ENHRY and CDR2 SYGVKD. CDR3 nucleotide sequence: TGTGCCATCAGTGAACCCCGCACAGATACGCAGTATTTT. Translated: CAISEPRTDTQYF.

This rearrangement joins TRBV2 to TRBJ2-4; 7 positions match TRBD2. Germline trimming cut 7 bases from V and 10 bases from J; bases unmatched to any gene: 10. Per the germline V gene, CDR1 is SNHLY and CDR2 is FYNNEI. The CDR3 spans 13 residues. The CDR3 nucleotides are TGTGCCAGCACAAACCGGGACGGGAGGATTCAGTACTTC. It encodes CASTNRDGRIQYF.

The chain couples TRBV25-1 to TRBJ1-4; D possibly corresponds to TRBD1 (5 bases). The CDR3 contains 15 residues. In germline, CDR1 is MGHDK, CDR2 SYGVNS. With 1 base removed from V and 7 bases from J, the gap between germline ends came to 13 bases. DNA for the CDR3: TGTGCCAGCAGTGAATGGAGAGGGGTTGGTGAAAAACTGTTTTTT. Translating it yields CASSEWRGVGEKLFF. The full variable domain, completed using reference TRBV25-1 and TRBJ1-4, is EADIYQTPRYLVIGTGKKITLECSQTMGHDKMYWYQQDPGMELHLIHYSYGVNSTEKGDLSSESTVSRIRTEHFPLTLESARPSHTSQYLCASSEWRGVGEKLFFGSGTQLSVL.

This clone has a single count. This sequence joins TRBV2 and TRBJ2-7; the D gene is possibly TRBD2 (6 bases). Germline loops: CDR1 SNHLY, CDR2 FYNNEI. V was shortened by 6 bases and J by 0 bases, with 12 bases between the two germline ends. This CDR3 is 14 amino acids long. The CDR3 spells CASSLEGSSYEQYF. In nucleotides, the CDR3 is TGTGCCAGCAGCTTGGAGGGGAGCTCCTACGAGCAGTACTTC. Combining the CDR3 with reference TRBV2 and TRBJ2-7 gives the whole variable domain EPEVTQTPSHQVTQMGQEVILRCVPISNHLYFYWYRQILGQKVEFLVSFYNNEISEKSEIFDDQFSVERPDGSNFTLKIRSTKLEDSAMYFCASSLEGSSYEQYFGPGTRLTVT.

This rearrangement joins TRBV7-8 to TRBJ2-7, with TRBD2 matching 8 bases. There are 15 residues in the CDR3. Per the germline V gene, CDR1 is SGHVS and CDR2 is FQNEAQ. Unmatched junction bases numbered 10, after V lost 5 bases and J lost 4 bases. The CDR3 DNA is TGTGCCAGCAGCCCCGAGGGGACTAGGTTATACGAGCAGTACTTC. It yields the protein CASSPEGTRLYEQYF.

CDR3 sequence reads: CASTLGLKEYNEQFF. CDR3 coding DNA: TGTGCCAGCACCTTGGGCCTAAAAGAGTACAATGAGCAGTTCTTC. This chain joins TRBV6-1 and TRBJ2-1, with D uncertain. This CDR3 is built from 15 residues. From germline, CDR1 is MNHNS and CDR2 SASEGT. V lost 7 bases and J lost 4, with 17 bases in between.

This sequence joins TRBV30 and TRBJ1-2; D unresolved. The germline CDR1 and CDR2 sequences are GTSNPN and SVGIG (reference sequence). Trimming left V 4 bases short and J 4 bases short, with 10 bases between. The CDR3 runs to 12 residues. The CDR3 bases are TGTGCCTGGAAAGGAGAAGGCTATGGCTACACCTTC. Translating gives CAWKGEGYGYTF. Based on the CDR3 plus reference TRBV30 and TRBJ1-2, the full variable domain is SQTIHQWPATLVQPVGSPLSLECTVEGTSNPNLYWYRQAAGRGLQLLFYSVGIGQISSEVPQNLSASRPQDRQFILSSKKLLLSDSGFYLCAWKGEGYGYTFGSGTRLTVV.

This clone was seen a handful of times. This sequence joins TRBV30 and TRBJ2-4; D unresolved. Germline lookup yields CDR1 GTSNPN and CDR2 SVGIG (reference sequence). V was pared by 0 bases and J by 8 bases, with 8 bases between. This CDR3 has 12 amino acids. The CDR3 protein is CAWSVRIDIQYF. The DNA for the CDR3 is TGTGCCTGGAGTGTACGAATCGACATTCAGTACTTC.

V is TRBV5-1 and J is TRBJ1-4; no reliable D call. This CDR3 region has 16 residues. The germline V gene has CDR1 SGHRS and CDR2 YFSETQ. Between the trimmed V and J ends, which lost 4 bases and 0 bases, there was a span of 13 bases. CDR3 nucleotide sequence: TGCGCCAGCAGCCGCGGTGACACGGCAACTAATGAAAAACTGTTTTTT. As protein: CASSRGDTATNEKLFF.